This T cell receptor (beta chain) originates from a study of OX40 agonist ivuxolimab in advanced cancers. The wider study: Subjects had a mean age of 60 years, with a range of about 23 to 90; just over 80% were male. People who had prior anti-PD-1, anti-PD-L1 or anti-CTLA-4 therapy could take part, and about 37% had some.

Trimming left V 6 bases short and J 5 bases short, with 16 bases between. The CDR3 runs 15 residues. CDR1 KGHSH and CDR2 LQKENI come from the germline V gene. The assay was immunoSEQ multiplex PCR, and TCRdb's table has in-frame clones only and misses some. The sample has approximately 66,000 clones; 85% are singletons. Cycle 7 day 1, cycle 4 day 1, and baseline were the timepoints at which blood was sampled. The clonotype comes from an adult with an advanced solid tumor such as melanoma, head and neck, liver or kidney cancer. This specimen was CD4+ or CD8+ T cells sorted from blood, taken in a trial of the OX40 agonist ivuxolimab. The chain uses TRBV18 and TRBJ2-2; the D is unclear. This chain's CDR3 is CASSDLRGATGELFF. DNA for the CDR3: TGTGCCAGCTCCGATCTCCGAGGAGCAACCGGGGAGCTGTTTTTT.